Following are 13 T cell receptor beta chains from one sample sequenced in a study of cytomegalovirus exposure and HLA in healthy donors. The study ran its PCR with 60 Vbeta and 13 Jbeta primers. The assay was immunoSEQ multiplex PCR, and TCRdb's table has in-frame clones only and misses some. Of 150,000 to 200,000 clones listed, 70% to 80% were seen once; the top ten hold around 1.5%. Sample: PBMCs. The receptor source for this set is a woman in her 50s in good health and CMV-seronegative.

V is TRBV7-2 and J is TRBJ2-3; TRBD1 might be the D (6 bases). This CDR3 is 17 amino acids long. Germline-derived CDR1 and CDR2 are SGHTA and FQGNSA. Deletions cut 2 bases from V and 2 bases from J, with 17 bases between. The CDR3 nucleotides are TGTGCCAGCAGCTTAAAAGGCCCCGACAGGCCCACAGATACGCAGTATTTT. Translating gives CASSLKGPDRPTDTQYF. The complete variable domain, with remaining parts taken from reference TRBV7-2 and TRBJ2-3, reads GAGVSQSPSNKVTEKGKDVELRCDPISGHTALYWYRQSLGQGLEFLIYFQGNSAPDKSGLPSDRFSAERTGGSVSTLTIQRTQQEDSAVYLCASSLKGPDRPTDTQYFGPGTRLTVL.

This sequence joins TRBV5-5 and TRBJ1-5; TRBD1 aligns across 7 bases. V lost 1 base, J lost 4 bases, and 2 bases stayed unmatched. Germline CDR1 reads SGHKS; CDR2 reads YYEKEE (reference sequence). The length of the CDR3 is 14 residues. CDR3 loop: CASSLTTGNQPQHF. CDR3 nucleotides: TGTGCCAGCAGCTTGACGACAGGGAATCAGCCCCAGCATTTT.

This chain uses TRBV11-2 with TRBJ2-5; D not resolved. Germline CDR1 and CDR2: SGHAT and FQNNGV. This CDR3 region has 13 residues. The V gene lost 4 bases and the J gene lost 4 bases, with 10 bases spanning the gap. The CDR3 nucleotides are TGTGCCAGCAGCTCTCCTAAGAGAGAGACCCAGTACTTC. It encodes CASSSPKRETQYF.

The rearrangement uses TRBV9 and TRBJ2-7; TRBD2 aligns across 8 bases. The CDR3 is 13 residues long. Germline values: CDR1 SGDLS, CDR2 YYNGEE. After removal of 7 bases from V and 4 bases from J, the junction contained 7 bases not matched to a gene. DNA for the CDR3: TGTGCCAGCGGCGGGAGGTCCCCTTACGAGCAGTACTTC. The encoded protein is CASGGRSPYEQYF. The full variable domain, rest sourced from reference TRBV9 and TRBJ2-7, is DSGVTQTPKHLITATGQRVTLRCSPRSGDLSVYWYQQSLDQGLQFLIQYYNGEERAKGNILERFSAQQFPDLHSELNLSSLELGDSALYFCASGGRSPYEQYFGPGTRLTVT.

The V and J genes are TRBV7-6 and TRBJ2-3; TRBD1 matches 8 bases. CDR1 is SGHVS and CDR2 is FNYEAQ in the germline V gene. With V trimmed by 5 bases and J by 2 bases, 12 bases remained unmatched. The CDR3 covers 17 residues. The CDR3 spells CASSLGTGTPITDTQYF. In DNA form, the CDR3 reads TGTGCCAGCAGCCTAGGGACAGGCACCCCGATCACAGATACGCAGTATTTT.

The V call is TRBV7-3, the J call TRBJ2-5; D might be TRBD1 (5 bases). V lost 4 bases, J lost 5 bases, and 8 bases lay in between. The CDR3 loop spans 12 amino acids. Germline assignment: CDR1 SGHTA and CDR2 FQGTGA. The CDR3 bases are TGTGCCAGCAGCTCCCAGGGCGAGACCCAGTACTTC. Translating gives CASSSQGETQYF. The variable domain in full, completed from reference TRBV7-3 and TRBJ2-5, reads GAGVSQTPSNKVTEKGKYVELRCDPISGHTALYWYRQSLGQGPEFLIYFQGTGAADDSGLPNDRFFAVRPEGSVSTLKIQRTERGDSAVYLCASSSQGETQYFGPGTRLLVL.

The CDR3 DNA reads as TGTGCCAGCCTCGGGGGGGGCGCTGGCTATGGCTACACCTTC. It is translated as CASLGGGAGYGYTF. The rearrangement uses TRBV19 and TRBJ1-2; tentative D call: TRBD1 (6 bases). V shed 9 bases and J shed 4 bases, with 18 bases lying between them. Germline lookup yields CDR1 LNHDA and CDR2 SQIVND (reference sequence). The CDR3 has 14 residues.

This chain joins TRBV18 and TRBJ1-1, with D possibly being TRBD1 (5 bases). This CDR3 is 15 amino acids long. V shed 6 bases and J shed 4 bases, with 18 bases lying between them. In germline, CDR1 is KGHSH, CDR2 LQKENI. CDR3 loop: CASSQVRGSGTEAFF. Written as DNA, the CDR3 is TGTGCCAGCTCCCAAGTAAGGGGATCTGGCACTGAAGCTTTCTTT.

The rearrangement links TRBV6-4 to TRBJ2-1, with a weak D call TRBD2 (6 bases). CDR1 is MRHNA, CDR2 SNTAGT, per germline. Trimming stripped 8 bases from V and 2 bases from J, with 13 bases between. There are 14 residues in the CDR3. The DNA for the CDR3 is TGTGCCAGCGACAAGCGGGCGGCCTACAATGAGCAGTTCTTC. This translates into CASDKRAAYNEQFF.

V usage is TRBV20-1 and J usage is TRBJ1-3, with D perhaps matching TRBD1 (5 bases). This CDR3 has 11 amino acids. Deletions cut 6 bases from V and 4 bases from J, with 7 bases between. From germline, CDR1 is DFQATT and CDR2 SNEGSKA (reference sequence). The CDR3 reads CSAWTGNTIYF. In nucleotides, the CDR3 is TGCAGTGCCTGGACAGGAAACACCATATATTTT.

V gene TRBV28 combines with J gene TRBJ1-4; D is unclear. The V end was cut by 6 bases, the J end by 0 bases, with 14 bases between. Germline V gene data show CDR1 as MDHEN and CDR2 as SYDVKM. The CDR3 extends over 16 amino acids. The CDR3: CASSILERATNEKLFF. The CDR3 coding sequence is TGTGCCAGCAGCATATTAGAAAGAGCAACTAATGAAAAACTGTTTTTT.

V and J are TRBV7-9 and TRBJ2-7; TRBD1 matches at 8 bases. Germline V gene lookup returns CDR1 SEHNR and CDR2 FQNEAQ (reference sequence). This CDR3 spans 14 amino acids. Trimming took 5 bases from V and 1 from J; bases not matched to a gene: 4. CDR3 loop: CASSTGTGSYEQYF. For the CDR3, the DNA is TGTGCCAGCAGCACCGGGACAGGATCCTACGAGCAGTACTTC.

The chain couples TRBV7-8 to TRBJ2-7; tentative D call: TRBD2 (5 bases). This CDR3 is built from 16 residues. CDR1 is SGHVS and CDR2 is FQNEAQ in the germline V gene. The germline V and J ends were trimmed by 5 bases and 4 bases, with 21 bases remaining between them. The CDR3 bases are TGTGCCAGCAGCCCCGCCCGTCAAACGAGAGGGTACGAGCAGTACTTC. Its translation: CASSPARQTRGYEQYF.